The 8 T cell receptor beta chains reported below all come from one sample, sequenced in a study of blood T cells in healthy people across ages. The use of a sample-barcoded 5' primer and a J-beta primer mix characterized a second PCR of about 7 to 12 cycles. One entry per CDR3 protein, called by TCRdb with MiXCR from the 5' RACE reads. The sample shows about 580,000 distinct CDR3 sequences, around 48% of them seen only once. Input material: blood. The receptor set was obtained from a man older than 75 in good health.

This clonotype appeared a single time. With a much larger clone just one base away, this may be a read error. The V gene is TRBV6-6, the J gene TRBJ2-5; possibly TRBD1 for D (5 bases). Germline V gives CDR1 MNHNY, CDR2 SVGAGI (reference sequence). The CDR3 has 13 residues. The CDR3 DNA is TGTGCCAGCAGTTATACAGGCCAAGAGACCCGGTACTTC. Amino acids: CASSYTGQETRYF.

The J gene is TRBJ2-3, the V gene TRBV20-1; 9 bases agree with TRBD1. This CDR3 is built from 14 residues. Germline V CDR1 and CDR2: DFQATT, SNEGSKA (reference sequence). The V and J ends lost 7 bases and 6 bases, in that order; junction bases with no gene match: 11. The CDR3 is CSGGAGTGRDTQYF. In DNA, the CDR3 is TGCAGTGGGGGGGCCGGGACAGGGAGGGATACGCAGTATTTT.

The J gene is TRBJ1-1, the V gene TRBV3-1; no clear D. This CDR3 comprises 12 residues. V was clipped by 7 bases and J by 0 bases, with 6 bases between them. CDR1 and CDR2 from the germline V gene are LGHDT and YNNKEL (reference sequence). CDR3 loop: CASKQLNTEAFF. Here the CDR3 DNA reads TGTGCCAGCAAACAGCTGAACACTGAAGCTTTCTTT.

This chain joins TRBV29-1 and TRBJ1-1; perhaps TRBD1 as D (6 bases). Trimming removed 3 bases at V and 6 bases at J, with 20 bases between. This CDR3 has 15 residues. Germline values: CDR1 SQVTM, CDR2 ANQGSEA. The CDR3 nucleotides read TGCAGCGTTGACCACGGGGGAGGCAGGGGCGCTGAAGCTTTCTTT. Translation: CSVDHGGGRGAEAFF.

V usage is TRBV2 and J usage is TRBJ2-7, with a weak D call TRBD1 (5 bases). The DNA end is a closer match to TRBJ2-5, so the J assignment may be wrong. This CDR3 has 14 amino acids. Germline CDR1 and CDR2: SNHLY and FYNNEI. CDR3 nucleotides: TGTGCCAGCAGTGAACTAATGGGGCAGGAGACCCAGTACTTC. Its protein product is CASSELMGQETQYF.

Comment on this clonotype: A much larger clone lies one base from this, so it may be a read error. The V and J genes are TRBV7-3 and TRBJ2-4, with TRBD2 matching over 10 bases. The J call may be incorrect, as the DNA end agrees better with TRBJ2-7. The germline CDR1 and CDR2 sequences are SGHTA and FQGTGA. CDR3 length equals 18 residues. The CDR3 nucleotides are TGTGCCAGCAGCCCGAACCACGAGCGGAGACTAGCGGGTAACGAGCAGTACTTC. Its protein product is CASSPNHERRLAGNEQYF.

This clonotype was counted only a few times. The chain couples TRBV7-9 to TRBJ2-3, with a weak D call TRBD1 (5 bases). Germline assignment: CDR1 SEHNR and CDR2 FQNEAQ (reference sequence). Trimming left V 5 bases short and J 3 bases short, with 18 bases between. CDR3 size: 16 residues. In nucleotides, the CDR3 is TGTGCCAGCAGCCCCCGCCAGGGCCCACTTACAGATACGCAGTATTTT. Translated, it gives CASSPRQGPLTDTQYF.

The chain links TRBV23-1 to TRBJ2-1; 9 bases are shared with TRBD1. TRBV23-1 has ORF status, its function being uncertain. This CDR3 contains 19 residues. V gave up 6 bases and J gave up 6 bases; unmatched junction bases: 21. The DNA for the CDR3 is TGCGCCAGCAGCCTCCAAGGGTGGCCGGGACAGGGTAGTCCCAATGAGCAGTTCTTC. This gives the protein CASSLQGWPGQGSPNEQFF.